Detailed here is one T cell receptor (beta chain). No antigen is known for it. The PCR made use of 60 Vbeta and 13 Jbeta primers. The data were produced by immunoSEQ multiplex PCR, yet TCRdb's version contains in-frame clones alone and is incomplete. The sample lists under 150,000 clones, roughly 60% occurring once. This record belongs to a study of cytomegalovirus exposure and HLA in healthy donors. Findings of the study overall: Among TCR beta chains of equal frequency, HLA-associated ones were more clonally expanded in a later analysis. The authors later found most CMV-associated TCR beta chains appeared HLA-restricted. Some highly shared sequence variants likely arose as a pipeline artifact.

CDR1 is MNHEY, CDR2 SVGAGI, per germline. V lost 8 bases and J 0 bases, leaving 12 bases between the germline ends. The CDR3 is 14 amino acids. In nominal health when sampled, donors likely had unrecorded immune exposures nonetheless. Sequences were obtained from PBMCs. The receptor's source is a man aged 35 to 55 in good health and CMV-seropositive. J is TRBJ2-3 and V is TRBV6-5; TRBD1 might be the D (5 bases). The CDR3 sequence is CASCLGESTDTQYF. Written as DNA, the CDR3 is TGTGCCAGCTGCCTAGGGGAAAGCACAGATACGCAGTATTTT.